These 25 T cell receptor beta chains originate from one sample sequenced in a study of T cells in Graves' hyperthyroidism and ophthalmopathy. Amplified regions were TCR beta CDR3 sequences from RNA transcripts. RT-PCR in the first round (using the HTBI primer set) targeted the TCR CDR3. TCRdb used MiXCR to reprocess the multiplex PCR reads, holding one entry per CDR3 protein. The sample holds over 150,000 distinct CDR3 sequences, approximately 15% seen once. Sequenced material: blood. The receptors were sampled from a woman between 45 and 65 years old with Graves' hyperthyroidism.

The rearrangement joins TRBV7-3 to TRBJ2-1, with TRBD2 identical over 7 bases. The CDR3 is made up of 15 amino acids. CDR1 SGHTA and CDR2 FQGTGA come from the germline V gene. Germline trimming cut 1 base from V and 4 bases from J; bases unmatched to any gene: 4. CDR3 amino acids: CASSLMPSGYNEQFF. The CDR3 bases are TGTGCCAGCAGCTTAATGCCTAGCGGATACAATGAGCAGTTCTTC.

This clonotype was counted many times. The V call is TRBV6-5, the J call TRBJ1-1; maybe TRBD1 (5 bases). Between the trimmed V and J ends, which lost 0 bases and 1 base, there was a span of 9 bases. The CDR3 is 15 amino acids. Germline lookup yields CDR1 MNHEY and CDR2 SVGAGI. Here the CDR3 DNA reads TGTGCCAGCAGTTACTCGAGGCAGGGGAACACTGAAGCTTTCTTT. This codes for CASSYSRQGNTEAFF.

In its sample, this clonotype was seen a few times. The genes are TRBV4-3 and TRBJ1-1; possibly TRBD1 for D (6 bases). The CDR3 has 16 amino acids. Germline V gene sequence: CDR1 LGHNA, CDR2 YSLEER. V was trimmed by 0 bases and J by 1 base, leaving 12 bases between them. CDR3 DNA: TGCGCCAGCAGCCAAGATGCAGGGGCCACGAACACTGAAGCTTTCTTT. Protein product: CASSQDAGATNTEAFF.

Many counts were recorded for this clonotype. The V call is TRBV20-1, the J call TRBJ2-6, with D possibly being TRBD1 (5 bases). The CDR3 totals 14 residues. Trimming shortened V by 0 bases and J by 2 bases, and 5 bases separated the two germline ends. Germline CDR1 DFQATT, CDR2 SNEGSKA (reference sequence). This chain's CDR3 is CSARDRAGANVLTF. CDR3 sequence (DNA): TGCAGTGCTAGAGACAGGGCTGGGGCCAACGTCCTGACTTTC.

This clonotype has ten or more counts. The CDR3 protein is CASSYDSTTAGYTF. CDR3 bases: TGTGCCAGCAGTTACGATTCAACTACTGCTGGCTACACCTTC. The J gene is TRBJ1-2, the V gene TRBV6-5; D is unclear. Trimming removed 2 bases from V and 7 bases from J, with 14 bases in between. Germline V gives CDR1 MNHEY, CDR2 SVGAGI. The CDR3 loop spans 14 amino acids.

This clonotype was observed at least ten times. The rearrangement links TRBV7-9 to TRBJ2-7, with a possible D match to TRBD1 (6 bases). This CDR3 spans 14 amino acids. The V end was cut by 4 bases, the J end by 0 bases, with 10 bases between. The germline V gene has CDR1 SEHNR and CDR2 FQNEAQ (reference sequence). The CDR3 loop is CASSSGQSSYEQYF. For the CDR3, the DNA is TGTGCCAGCAGCTCCGGACAGAGCTCCTACGAGCAGTACTTC.

As concerns this clonotype: A single base separates this from a much larger clone, so it may be a read error. The rearrangement links TRBV19 to TRBJ1-1, with 7 positions matching TRBD1. This CDR3 is built from 14 residues. Germline loops: CDR1 LNHDA, CDR2 SQIVND (reference sequence). Here the CDR3 DNA reads TGTGCCAGTAGTGTCGGGACAGTGAACACTGAAACTTTCTTT. This translates into CASSVGTVNTETFF.

This clonotype was seen at least ten times. The V call is TRBV27, the J call TRBJ2-7; perhaps TRBD2 as D (7 bases). Trimming pared 0 bases from V and 4 bases from J, leaving 13 bases between. This CDR3 spans 15 amino acids. Germline CDR1 and CDR2: MNHEY and SMNVEV (reference sequence). The chain's CDR3 is CASSLSEGGQYEQYF. The CDR3 bases are TGTGCCAGCAGTTTATCGGAGGGGGGGCAATACGAGCAGTACTTC.

This clonotype was detected many times. The V call is TRBV4-3, the J call TRBJ2-7; maybe TRBD1 (5 bases). From germline, CDR1 is LGHNA and CDR2 YSLEER. The CDR3 spans 13 residues. The V end lost 9 bases, the J end lost 4 bases, and 16 bases lay between the germline ends. The CDR3 spells CASGNGHGYEQYF. Written as DNA, the CDR3 is TGCGCCAGTGGCAACGGACATGGGTACGAGCAGTACTTC.

This clonotype came up many times. The rearrangement links TRBV29-1 to TRBJ1-1; weak D call: TRBD1 (6 bases). V lost 6 bases to trimming and J lost 6 bases, with 14 bases between them. The CDR3 is made up of 12 amino acids. Germline lookup yields CDR1 SQVTM and CDR2 ANQGSEA. The CDR3 coding sequence is TGCAGCGTCATAGGGGGAAGAGCTGAAGCTTTCTTT. Its translation: CSVIGGRAEAFF.

This clonotype was seen ten or more times. The chain has TRBV9 and TRBJ1-1; 7 bases fit TRBD1. Unmatched junction bases numbered 5, after V lost 0 bases and J lost 3 bases. Germline assignment: CDR1 SGDLS and CDR2 YYNGEE. The CDR3 totals 15 residues. The CDR3 region has the DNA TGTGCCAGCAGCGTAGAGACAGGGACGGACACTGAAGCTTTCTTT. Amino acids: CASSVETGTDTEAFF.

This clonotype occurred many times. This chain connects TRBV15 to TRBJ1-1, with D hard to call. V lost 0 bases and J 3 bases, leaving 8 bases between the germline ends. This CDR3 spans 14 amino acids. The V gene's germline CDR1 is LNHNV and CDR2 YYDKDF (reference sequence). The CDR3 loop reads CATSREWQDTEAFF. CDR3 sequence (DNA): TGTGCCACCAGCAGAGAGTGGCAGGACACTGAAGCTTTCTTT.

Note on this clonotype: The final CDR3 position lacks the conserved phenylalanine or tryptophan, pointing to a likely read error. This chain uses TRBV19 with TRBJ2-7; 7 bases agree with TRBD2. The CDR3 covers 12 residues. V was clipped by 5 bases and J by 5 bases; unmatched bases: 3. Per the germline V gene, CDR1 is LNHDA and CDR2 is SQIVND (reference sequence). In DNA, the CDR3 is TGTGCCAGTAGTTTGAGCGGGGACGAGCAGTACCTC. Protein sequence: CASSLSGDEQYL.

In its sample, this clonotype was seen a few times. The rearrangement joins TRBV7-8 to TRBJ1-1; D might be TRBD1 (6 bases). CDR3 length equals 14 residues. Trimming pared 5 bases from V and 4 bases from J, leaving 14 bases between. Germline V CDR1 and CDR2: SGHVS, FQNEAQ. CDR3 protein: CASSAGGPGTEAFF. The CDR3 nucleotides read TGTGCCAGCAGCGCCGGGGGGCCGGGCACTGAAGCTTTCTTT.

This clonotype was recorded at least ten times. This chain joins TRBV3-1 and TRBJ2-2; TRBD1 aligns across 10 bases. CDR3 length equals 15 residues. Germline trimming cut 6 bases from V and 4 bases from J; bases unmatched to any gene: 5. The V gene's germline CDR1 is LGHDT and CDR2 YNNKEL (reference sequence). The CDR3 DNA reads as TGTGCCAGCAGGGGACAGGGGTTTGGCACCGGGGAGCTGTTTTTT. It specifies CASRGQGFGTGELFF.

In this sample, this clonotype turned up many times. This sequence joins TRBV6-2 or TRBV6-3 and TRBJ2-3; 8 nucleotides align to TRBD2. Germline CDR1 is MNHEY and CDR2 is SVGEGT. The CDR3 is 17 residues long. The J segment lost 3 bases and the V segment lost 6 bases, leaving 14 bases of the junction unmatched. CDR3 amino acids: CASRTPIGGAATDTQYF. In nucleotides, the CDR3 is TGTGCCAGCAGGACCCCGATCGGGGGGGCCGCAACAGATACGCAGTATTTT.

There are many counts of this clonotype. V gene TRBV7-2 combines with J gene TRBJ2-7; 7 nucleotides align to TRBD1. The junction had 6 bases not matched to a gene; V was cut back by 1 base and J by 0 bases. The V gene's germline CDR1 is SGHTA and CDR2 FQGNSA. The length of the CDR3 is 16 residues. In nucleotides, the CDR3 is TGTGCCAGCAGCTTAGAGGGGGCAGTGGTCTCCTACGAGCAGTACTTC. Amino acid sequence: CASSLEGAVVSYEQYF.

Many counts were recorded for this clonotype. J is TRBJ2-7 and V is TRBV6-1, with 7 bases matching TRBD1. With V trimmed by 6 bases and J by 6 bases, 11 bases remained unmatched. This CDR3 is built from 14 residues. Germline CDR1 and CDR2: MNHNS and SASEGT. CDR3 DNA: TGTGCCAGCAGGACCCGACAGGGATTCGGCGAGCAGTACTTC. The encoded protein is CASRTRQGFGEQYF.

This clonotype was recorded many times. The chain carries TRBV6-1 and TRBJ1-5; D is perhaps TRBD1 (5 bases). CDR1 is MNHNS and CDR2 is SASEGT in the germline V gene. Trimming pared 0 bases from V and 0 bases from J, leaving 9 bases between. The CDR3 runs to 16 residues. CDR3 sequence: CASSEAGTYSNQPQHF. The CDR3 DNA follows: TGTGCCAGCAGTGAAGCAGGGACTTATAGCAATCAGCCCCAGCATTTT.

The sample holds many counts of this clonotype. The gene calls are TRBV15 and TRBJ2-3; D not certain. CDR3 length: 14 amino acids. Trimming cost V 1 base and J 7 bases, with 12 bases left between them. Germline V gene sequence: CDR1 LNHNV, CDR2 YYDKDF (reference sequence). The CDR3 loop is CATSRGGLVHTQYF. In DNA, the CDR3 is TGTGCCACCAGCAGAGGCGGCTTGGTCCATACGCAGTATTTT.

There are many counts of this clonotype. The chain uses TRBV5-5 and TRBJ2-5; D is perhaps TRBD1 (6 bases). Germline assignment: CDR1 SGHKS and CDR2 YYEKEE (reference sequence). Trimming pared 0 bases from V and 3 bases from J, leaving 9 bases between. The CDR3 runs to 14 residues. The CDR3 nucleotides are TGTGCCAGCAGCTTGGCTGGGGGCGAAGAGACCCAGTACTTC. Its translation: CASSLAGGEETQYF.

V is TRBV7-9 and J is TRBJ2-2; D is perhaps TRBD1 (6 bases). CDR3 size: 15 residues. V lost 3 bases and J 1 base, leaving 9 bases between the germline ends. From germline, CDR1 is SEHNR and CDR2 FQNEAQ (reference sequence). CDR3 in DNA: TGTGCCAGCAGCTTGAAACAGGGGAACACCGGGGAGCTGTTTTTT. Amino acids: CASSLKQGNTGELFF.

V usage is TRBV20-1 and J usage is TRBJ1-1; D is ambiguous. Between the trimmed V and J ends, which lost 4 bases and 5 bases, there was a span of 8 bases. Germline-derived CDR1 and CDR2 are DFQATT and SNEGSKA (reference sequence). The length of the CDR3 is 11 residues. The CDR3 here is CSANELTEAFF. CDR3 sequence (DNA): TGCAGTGCTAATGAACTTACTGAAGCTTTCTTT.

This clonotype has ten or more counts. For the CDR3, the DNA is TGCAGTGCCGTTACCGTAGCGGGGGAGCACACAGATACGCAGTATTTT. Encoded protein: CSAVTVAGEHTDTQYF. The rearrangement joins TRBV20-1 to TRBJ2-3; TRBD2 matches 9 bases. Germline CDR1 is DFQATT and CDR2 is SNEGSKA (reference sequence). J gave up 2 bases and V 6 bases, and 12 bases lay outside the gene matches. The CDR3 runs 16 residues.

V is TRBV12-3 or TRBV12-4 and J is TRBJ2-5, with 7 bases aligning to TRBD2. V gave up 4 bases and J gave up 5 bases; unmatched junction bases: 4. The CDR3 runs 13 residues. The CDR3 DNA is TGTGCCAGCAGTTCCGGACTAGGGGAGACCCAGTACTTC. This codes for CASSSGLGETQYF.